Sequencing of this TCR beta chain was carried out in a study of OX40 agonist ivuxolimab in advanced cancers. Study-level information: The dose-escalation cohort was around 83% male, with a mean age of 60 years, ranging about 20 to 85.

With respect to this clone: Its antigen is unidentified.

Clones were sequenced by immunoSEQ multiplex PCR, and TCRdb holds only the in-frame ones, with some missing. This table holds about 38,000 clones, around 89% found once. Study-wide points: Partial responders at 0.1-3.0 mg/kg had among the lowest clonal expansion. The study found that CD8+ T cells averaged more expanded clones than CD4+.

There are 17 residues in the CDR3. Looked up from germline, CDR1 is LNHNV and CDR2 is YYDKDF (reference sequence). V was cut by 1 base and J by 0 bases, with 13 bases left in between. V and J are TRBV15 and TRBJ1-5, with a possible D match to TRBD1 (6 bases). The sequence derives from an adult with an advanced solid tumor such as melanoma, head and neck, liver or kidney cancer. The sequencing used CD4+ or CD8+ T cells sorted from blood, collected in a trial of the OX40 agonist ivuxolimab. The CDR3 bases are TGTGCCACCAGCAGAGCTGGGACACAGTATAGCAATCAGCCCCAGCATTTT. It specifies CATSRAGTQYSNQPQHF.